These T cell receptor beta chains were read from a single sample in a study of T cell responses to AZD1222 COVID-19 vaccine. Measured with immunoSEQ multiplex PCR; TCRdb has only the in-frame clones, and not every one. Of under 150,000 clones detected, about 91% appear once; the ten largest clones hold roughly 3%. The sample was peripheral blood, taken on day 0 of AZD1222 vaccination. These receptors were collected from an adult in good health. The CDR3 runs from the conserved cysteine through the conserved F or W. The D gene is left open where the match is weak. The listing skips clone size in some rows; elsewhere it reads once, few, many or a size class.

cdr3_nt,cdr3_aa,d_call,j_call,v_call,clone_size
TGCGCCAGCAGCCGACAGGGGGAAAACACCGGGGAGCTGTTTTTT,CASSRQGENTGELFF,TRBD1,TRBJ2-2,TRBV5-1,.
TGTGCCAGCAGCCCCCGGTCGGGCGAGCAGTACTTC,CASSPRSGEQYF,.,TRBJ2-7,TRBV11-3,.
TGCGCCAGCAGCCAAAGACTGGGACTAGCGGGAGGGATGGGCTCCTACGAGCAGTACTTC,CASSQRLGLAGGMGSYEQYF,TRBD2,TRBJ2-7,TRBV4-1,.
TGCGCCAGCAGCTTGGGCGCGAGCTCCTATAATTCACCCCTCCACTTT,CASSLGASSYNSPLHF,.,TRBJ1-6,TRBV5-1,.
TGTGCCAGCAGCCCCCAGGTGGACAGGTCCTATGGCTACACCTTC,CASSPQVDRSYGYTF,TRBD1,TRBJ1-2,TRBV9,.
TGTGCCAGCAGCTTGCAGGCGGCAGGAAGGGGACAGCCCCAGCATTTT,CASSLQAAGRGQPQHF,.,TRBJ1-5,TRBV5-5,.
TGTGCCAGTAGTATTGGCAGGAGTAACACAGATACGCAGTATTTT,CASSIGRSNTDTQYF,.,TRBJ2-3,TRBV19,.
TGCAGTGCTCTACAGGGTGCCGGCTACACCTTC,CSALQGAGYTF,.,TRBJ1-2,TRBV20-1,.
TGTGCCAGCAGCGCCCAAGGACAGGGGGCTGGAGATACGCAGTATTTT,CASSAQGQGAGDTQYF,TRBD1,TRBJ2-3,TRBV9,once
TGTGCCAGCAGTGAATACGAGGCGTACACCATATATTTT,CASSEYEAYTIYF,.,TRBJ1-3,TRBV2,.
TGCGCCAGCAGCCAAGATCTCGGCAGGGCCTACGAGCAGTACTTC,CASSQDLGRAYEQYF,.,TRBJ2-7,TRBV4-3,.
TGTGCCAGCAGTTCTCCGGGAGGGGTGCACGAGCAGTACTTC,CASSSPGGVHEQYF,TRBD2,TRBJ2-7,TRBV6-5,.
TGTGCCACCAGCAGCCGGGACAGGGGCCGTGGAAACACCATATATTTT,CATSSRDRGRGNTIYF,TRBD1,TRBJ1-3,TRBV15,.
TGTGCCAGCAGTGACGGAGGGGTGACTAGCAATGAGCAGTTCTTC,CASSDGGVTSNEQFF,.,TRBJ2-1,TRBV6-4,.
TGTGCCAGCAGTCCCTTTGGTGGGAAAGGCGCCTACAATGAGCAGTTCTTC,CASSPFGGKGAYNEQFF,.,TRBJ2-1,TRBV27,.
TGTGCCAGCAGCGTAGTGGCGCGGGCGGGAGTTAAAAATGAGCAGTTCTTC,CASSVVARAGVKNEQFF,TRBD2,TRBJ2-1,TRBV9,once
TGTGCCAGCAGCGGACAGAGGGGTTATGGCTACACCTTC,CASSGQRGYGYTF,.,TRBJ1-2,TRBV12-3/TRBV12-4,.
TGTGCCAGCAGCCCGGAGGCCACGCTCAACTATGGCTACACCTTC,CASSPEATLNYGYTF,.,TRBJ1-2,TRBV27,.
TGCAGTGCTAGGGGGACAGATGAGCAGTTCTTC,CSARGTDEQFF,TRBD1,TRBJ2-1,TRBV20-1,few
TGTGCCAGCAGTTACTCCGCACCCGGGACAGGGGTCGGCTACACCTTC,CASSYSAPGTGVGYTF,TRBD1,TRBJ1-2,TRBV6-6,.
TGCGCCAGCACGGCTAGCGGAGTCTCCTACAATGAGCAGTTCTTC,CASTASGVSYNEQFF,TRBD2,TRBJ2-1,TRBV5-1,.
TGTGCCACCAGTGGGGGGTTTAATTCACCCCTCCACTTT,CATSGGFNSPLHF,.,TRBJ1-6,TRBV15,.
TGCGCCAGCAGCTCAGAGACGGTCTCCTACGAGCAGTACTTC,CASSSETVSYEQYF,.,TRBJ2-7,TRBV5-1,.
TGTGCCACGGCGACAGGGTCGGATGAAAAACTGTTTTTT,CATATGSDEKLFF,TRBD1,TRBJ1-4,TRBV7-2,.
TGTGCCAGCAGCTGGGGGAGGTGGTCCTACAATGAGCAGTTCTTC,CASSWGRWSYNEQFF,.,TRBJ2-1,TRBV5-6,.
TGTGCCAGCAGCCCAAGGACCAGGGAGGACACAGATACGCAGTATTTT,CASSPRTREDTDTQYF,.,TRBJ2-3,TRBV11-2,.
TGTGCCAGCAGTGAAGGTGGCCCCATAATCTCCTACGAGCAGTACTTC,CASSEGGPIISYEQYF,.,TRBJ2-7,TRBV6-1,.
TGTGCCAGTAGTATAGGGGGGCTCCTTAATCAGCCCCAGCATTTT,CASSIGGLLNQPQHF,.,TRBJ1-5,TRBV19,.
TGTGCCAGCAGCTCCCAGGGTTTTGGTACTGAAGCTTTCTTT,CASSSQGFGTEAFF,.,TRBJ1-1,TRBV7-2,few
TGTGCCAGCAGTGCAGGGTTTCCTTCACCCCTCCACTTT,CASSAGFPSPLHF,.,TRBJ1-6,TRBV2,.
TGTGCCAGCAGTGAAGCGGGCGGGGAACAACTTTGGGGGCCCACCGGGGAGCTGTTTTTT,CASSEAGGEQLWGPTGELFF,.,TRBJ2-2,TRBV6-1,.
TGTGCCAGCAGCTTAGAGATCGCGACAGTCGGGGGTGAGCAGTACTTC,CASSLEIATVGGEQYF,.,TRBJ2-7,TRBV7-6,.
TGTGCCAGCAGCTTAAGCCAGAACACTGAAGCTTTCTTT,CASSLSQNTEAFF,.,TRBJ1-1,TRBV7-9,.
TGTGCCAGCAGCGGGAGGGGGTCTAGTCCGTTGGGCAATGAGCAGTTCTTC,CASSGRGSSPLGNEQFF,.,TRBJ2-1,TRBV5-4,.
TGCGCCAGCAGCCAAGATACTAGCAACGAAGAGACCCAGTACTTC,CASSQDTSNEETQYF,.,TRBJ2-5,TRBV4-3,.
TGCAGCGGCACGGACAGGGGGTTTTACGAGCAGTACTTC,CSGTDRGFYEQYF,TRBD1,TRBJ2-7,TRBV29-1,once
TGTGCCAGTAATCCAGGGAGCACAGATACGCAGTATTTT,CASNPGSTDTQYF,.,TRBJ2-3,TRBV19,.
TGTGCCAGCAGCCGCACAGGGCATCAGCCCCAGCATTTT,CASSRTGHQPQHF,.,TRBJ1-5,TRBV12-3/TRBV12-4,.
TGCGCCAGCAGCAAGACGGTCTCTGGAAACACCATATATTTT,CASSKTVSGNTIYF,.,TRBJ1-3,TRBV5-1,.
TGTGCCAGCAGCTTCCATGGGGGGATGGAAGCTTTCTTT,CASSFHGGMEAFF,.,TRBJ1-1,TRBV11-2,.
TGTGCCAGCAGCTTACAACCCCAACCAACCTACGAGCAGTACTTC,CASSLQPQPTYEQYF,.,TRBJ2-7,TRBV7-2,once
TGTGCCAGCCTGGAGGGACAGGGGTACCACGAGCAGTACTTC,CASLEGQGYHEQYF,TRBD1,TRBJ2-7,TRBV5-5,few
TGTGCCAGCAGCCCCCCTGGGAATGAGCAGTTCTTC,CASSPPGNEQFF,.,TRBJ2-1,TRBV7-9,.
TGCAGCGGGCGTCTCGGTTACGAGCAGTACTTC,CSGRLGYEQYF,.,TRBJ2-7,TRBV29-1,.
TGCAGCGCCGAGGGCCTGCGTGCGGAGACCCAGTACTTC,CSAEGLRAETQYF,.,TRBJ2-5,TRBV29-1,.
TGCGCCAGCAGCTTCGGACAGTTTGGAACTGAAGCTTTCTTT,CASSFGQFGTEAFF,.,TRBJ1-1,TRBV5-1,.
TGTGCCAGCAGTTTATCAGGGCAGGGTGGCGAGCAGTACTTC,CASSLSGQGGEQYF,.,TRBJ2-7,TRBV27,.
TGTGCCAGCAGTTGGTCCGGGACACCCTACGAGCAGTACTTC,CASSWSGTPYEQYF,.,TRBJ2-7,TRBV6-2/TRBV6-3,.
TGTGCCAGCAGTTTTGGCCCGGGACAAGAAGCTTTCTTT,CASSFGPGQEAFF,.,TRBJ1-1,TRBV27,.
TGTGCCAGCAGTCGCAGGGGGCTAACTAATGAAAAACTGTTTTTT,CASSRRGLTNEKLFF,TRBD1,TRBJ1-4,TRBV6-5,.
TGTGCCAGCAGACACAGGCGCGGCTACACCTTC,CASRHRRGYTF,.,TRBJ1-2,TRBV12-3/TRBV12-4,.
TGTGCTAGTGGTTTCGGGGAGACCCAGTACTTC,CASGFGETQYF,.,TRBJ2-5,TRBV12-5,.
TGTGCCACCAGTGAGACACCCGGACTAACCCTGAACACCGGGGAGCTGTTTTTT,CATSETPGLTLNTGELFF,.,TRBJ2-2,TRBV24-1,.